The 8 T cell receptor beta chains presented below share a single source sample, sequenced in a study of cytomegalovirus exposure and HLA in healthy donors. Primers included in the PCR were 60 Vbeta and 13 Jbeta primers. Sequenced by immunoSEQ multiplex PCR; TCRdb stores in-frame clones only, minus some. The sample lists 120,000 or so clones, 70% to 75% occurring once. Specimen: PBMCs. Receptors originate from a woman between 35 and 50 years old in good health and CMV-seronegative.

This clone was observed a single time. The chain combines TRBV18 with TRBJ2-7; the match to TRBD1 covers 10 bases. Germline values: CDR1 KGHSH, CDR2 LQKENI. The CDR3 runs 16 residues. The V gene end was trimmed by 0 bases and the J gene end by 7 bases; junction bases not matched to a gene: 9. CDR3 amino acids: CASSPPGQGSNWEQYF. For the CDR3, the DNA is TGTGCCAGCTCACCACCGGGACAGGGGTCTAATTGGGAGCAGTACTTC.

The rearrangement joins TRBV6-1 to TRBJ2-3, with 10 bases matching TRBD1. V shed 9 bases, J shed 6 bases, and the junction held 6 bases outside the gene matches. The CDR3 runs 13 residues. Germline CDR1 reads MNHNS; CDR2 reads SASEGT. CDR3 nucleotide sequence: TGTGCCAGTAGGGACAGGGGTCTCGATACGCAGTATTTT. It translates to CASRDRGLDTQYF.

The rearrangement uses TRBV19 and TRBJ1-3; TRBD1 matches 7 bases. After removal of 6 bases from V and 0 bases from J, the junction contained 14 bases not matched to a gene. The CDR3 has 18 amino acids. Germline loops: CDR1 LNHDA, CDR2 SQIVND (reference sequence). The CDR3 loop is CASSTVTGLGFSGNTIYF. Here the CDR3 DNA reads TGTGCCAGTAGCACCGTGACAGGGCTGGGTTTCTCTGGAAACACCATATATTTT. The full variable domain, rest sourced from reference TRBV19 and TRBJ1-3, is DGGITQSPKYLFRKEGQNVTLSCEQNLNHDAMYWYRQDPGQGLRLIYYSQIVNDFQKGDIAEGYSVSREKKESFPLTVTSAQKNPTAFYLCASSTVTGLGFSGNTIYFGEGSWLTVV.

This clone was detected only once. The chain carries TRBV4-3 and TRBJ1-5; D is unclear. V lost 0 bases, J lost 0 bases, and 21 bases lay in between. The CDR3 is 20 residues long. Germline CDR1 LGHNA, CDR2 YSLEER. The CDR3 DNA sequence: TGCGCCAGCAGCCAAGATCCTATGGTGGCGGGAGGATATAGCAATCAGCCCCAGCATTTT. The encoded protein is CASSQDPMVAGGYSNQPQHF.

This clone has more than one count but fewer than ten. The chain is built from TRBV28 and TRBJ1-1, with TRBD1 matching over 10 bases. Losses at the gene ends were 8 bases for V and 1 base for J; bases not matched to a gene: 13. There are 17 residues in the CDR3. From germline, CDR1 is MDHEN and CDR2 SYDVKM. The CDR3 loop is CASATRDRGTANTEAFF. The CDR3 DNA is TGTGCCAGCGCTACTAGGGACAGGGGAACGGCGAACACTGAAGCTTTCTTT.

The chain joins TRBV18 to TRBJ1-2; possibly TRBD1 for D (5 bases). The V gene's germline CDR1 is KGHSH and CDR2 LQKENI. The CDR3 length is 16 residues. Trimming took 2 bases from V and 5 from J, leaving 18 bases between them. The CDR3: CASSPIRERGAYGYTF. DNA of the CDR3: TGTGCCAGCTCACCAATCCGGGAACGCGGGGCGTATGGCTACACCTTC.

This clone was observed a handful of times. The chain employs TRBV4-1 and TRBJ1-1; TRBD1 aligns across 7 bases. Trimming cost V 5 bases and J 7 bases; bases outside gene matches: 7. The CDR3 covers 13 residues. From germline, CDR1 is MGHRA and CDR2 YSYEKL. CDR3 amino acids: CASSFRQGIEAFF. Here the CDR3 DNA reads TGCGCCAGCAGCTTTCGACAGGGTATTGAAGCTTTCTTT.

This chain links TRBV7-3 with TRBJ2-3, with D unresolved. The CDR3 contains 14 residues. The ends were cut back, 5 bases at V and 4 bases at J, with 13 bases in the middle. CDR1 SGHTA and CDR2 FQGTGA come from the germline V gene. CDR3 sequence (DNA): TGTGCCAGCAGCCCACTGCCCGGGTCAGATACGCAGTATTTT. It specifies CASSPLPGSDTQYF.